The 19 T cell receptor beta chains given below trace back to one sample, sequenced in a study of CD8 T cells in Susac syndrome. Random hexamers were used to reverse transcribe roughly 0.45 to 1 ug of RNA. MiXCR was run by TCRdb on the immunoSEQ multiplex PCR reads, yielding one entry per CDR3 protein. The sample includes roughly 190,000 distinct CDR3 sequences, approximately 95% seen only once; the top ten take over 0.08%. Input material: CD4+ T cells from PBMCs. The receptors stem from a human donor in good health.

The chain's CDR3 is CSVGGRDNQPQHF. The CDR3 DNA reads as TGCAGCGTTGGGGGGAGGGACAATCAGCCCCAGCATTTT. The V gene is TRBV29-1, the J gene TRBJ1-5, with D perhaps matching TRBD1 (5 bases). Trimming shortened V by 4 bases and J by 3 bases, and 10 bases separated the two germline ends. The CDR3 covers 13 residues. Germline-derived CDR1 and CDR2 are SQVTM and ANQGSEA.

J is TRBJ2-5 and V is TRBV5-4; 8 bases are a match to TRBD2. Germline values: CDR1 SGHNT, CDR2 YYREEE (reference sequence). The trim removed 4 bases at V and 3 bases at J, leaving 8 bases unmatched. The CDR3 spans 15 residues. CDR3 amino acids: CASSPDGTRKETQYF. CDR3 bases: TGTGCCAGCAGCCCGGATGGGACTAGAAAAGAGACCCAGTACTTC.

The chain combines TRBV9 with TRBJ2-5; 10 bases line up with TRBD1. Germline V gene lookup returns CDR1 SGDLS and CDR2 YYNGEE. V shed 5 bases, J shed 5 bases, and the junction held 6 bases outside the gene matches. The length of the CDR3 is 14 residues. The CDR3 DNA is TGTGCCAGCAGTCCGACAGGGGGCTGGGAGACCCAGTACTTC. Its translation is CASSPTGGWETQYF.

This sequence joins TRBV7-2 and TRBJ2-5, with D possibly being TRBD2 (5 bases). V lost 6 bases, J lost 5 bases, and 19 bases lay in between. The CDR3 contains 15 residues. Germline CDR1 SGHTA, CDR2 FQGNSA. The DNA of the CDR3 is TGTGCCAGCAGGAGAGCCTTACTAGAGCGGGAGACCCAGTACTTC. Its translation: CASRRALLERETQYF.

The chain carries TRBV11-2 and TRBJ2-7; maybe TRBD1 (6 bases). The V and J ends lost 7 bases and 1 base respectively, with 14 bases between them. The CDR3 has 14 amino acids. In germline, CDR1 is SGHAT, CDR2 FQNNGV. The CDR3 sequence: CASKPGHGSYEQYF. The CDR3 DNA is TGTGCCAGCAAACCGGGACATGGATCCTACGAGCAGTACTTC.

This clonotype was recorded once. The chain links TRBV5-6 to TRBJ2-5, with 10 bases lining up with TRBD1. CDR1 is SGHDT, CDR2 YYEEEE, per germline. J gave up 5 bases and V 4 bases, and 14 bases lay outside the gene matches. The CDR3 consists of 17 residues. CDR3: CASSPGTGVMLGETQYF. As DNA, the CDR3 is TGTGCCAGCAGCCCCGGGACAGGGGTTATGTTAGGGGAGACCCAGTACTTC.

The chain couples TRBV12-3 or TRBV12-4 to TRBJ2-2; D possibly matches TRBD1 or TRBD2 (5 bases each). This CDR3 comprises 15 residues. V lost 6 bases and J lost 2, with 13 bases in between. In DNA, the CDR3 is TGTGCCAGCAGACCGGGACCGCACAACACCGGGGAGCTGTTTTTT. It specifies CASRPGPHNTGELFF.

The genes are TRBV3-1 and TRBJ2-7; 8 nucleotides align to TRBD1. Germline loops: CDR1 LGHDT, CDR2 YNNKEL (reference sequence). The CDR3 loop spans 16 amino acids. The ends lost 1 base at V and 3 bases at J; junction bases unmatched: 8. The CDR3 sequence: CASSQARITGGYEQYF. DNA for the CDR3: TGTGCCAGCAGCCAAGCGAGGATCACAGGGGGCTACGAGCAGTACTTC.

This clonotype has just one count. The chain recombines TRBV5-1 with TRBJ2-1; D uncertain. CDR3 length: 15 residues. Trimming cost V 0 bases and J 4 bases, with 11 bases left between them. Germline V lookup: CDR1 SGHRS, CDR2 YFSETQ. CDR3 amino acids: CASSLGRSHYNEQFF. CDR3 in DNA: TGCGCCAGCAGCTTGGGCAGGTCTCATTACAATGAGCAGTTCTTC.

This chain connects TRBV19 to TRBJ2-3; perhaps TRBD2 as D (5 bases). V was clipped by 4 bases and J by 4 bases, with 15 bases between them. Germline CDR1 LNHDA, CDR2 SQIVND (reference sequence). The CDR3 is made up of 15 amino acids. This chain's CDR3 is CASSKEMEEADTQYF. As DNA, the CDR3 is TGTGCCAGTAGTAAAGAGATGGAGGAGGCAGATACGCAGTATTTT.

The chain has TRBV27 and TRBJ1-2; 9 bases agree with TRBD1. Germline CDR1 and CDR2: MNHEY and SMNVEV (reference sequence). V shed 3 bases, J shed 1 base, and the junction held 3 bases outside the gene matches. CDR3 length: 15 residues. The CDR3 DNA sequence: TGTGCCAGCAGTTTGGGACAGGGTTATAACTATGGCTACACCTTC. Protein sequence: CASSLGQGYNYGYTF.

The V and J genes are TRBV11-3 and TRBJ2-1; 7 nucleotides match TRBD2. Germline CDR1 and CDR2: SGHNT and YENEEA. This CDR3 has 14 amino acids. V shed 1 base and J 8 bases; nucleotides not matched to a gene: 5. DNA of the CDR3: TGTGCCAGCAGCTTAGCGACTAGCCCCCATGAGCAGTTCTTC. It specifies CASSLATSPHEQFF.

This chain connects TRBV24-1 to TRBJ2-4; 9 nucleotides match TRBD1. The CDR3 covers 15 residues. With 2 bases clipped from V and 8 bases from J, the junction kept 6 bases outside the gene matches. CDR1 KGHDR and CDR2 SFDVKD come from the germline V gene. CDR3 coding DNA: TGTGCCACCAGTGATTCCGGGACAGGGAGGGACATTCAGTACTTC. It codes for CATSDSGTGRDIQYF.

V gene TRBV9 combines with J gene TRBJ2-4, with D unresolved. The germline V gene encodes CDR1 SGDLS and CDR2 YYNGEE. The CDR3 sequence is 19 residues long. The germline V and J ends were trimmed by 0 bases and 0 bases, with 19 bases remaining between them. CDR3 nucleotides: TGTGCCAGCAGCGTAGATTCAGATGAGGCCTCACTAGCCAAAAACATTCAGTACTTC. Its protein product is CASSVDSDEASLAKNIQYF.

The V and J genes are TRBV20-1 and TRBJ2-1; 8 nucleotides match TRBD2. The CDR3 runs 13 residues. V shed 3 bases and J 9 bases; nucleotides not matched to a gene: 7. The germline V gene encodes CDR1 DFQATT and CDR2 SNEGSKA (reference sequence). The CDR3, as DNA: TGCAGTGCTAGCGCGACTAGCGTGAGTGAGCAGTTCTTC. It codes for CSASATSVSEQFF.

The sample holds one count of this clonotype. The chain couples TRBV7-9 to TRBJ1-2; weak D call: TRBD1 (5 bases). The V end lost 1 base, the J end lost 10 bases, and 10 bases lay between the germline ends. CDR3 length: 12 residues. Germline lookup yields CDR1 SEHNR and CDR2 FQNEAQ (reference sequence). For the CDR3, the DNA is TGTGCCAGCAGCTTAGACGGGGACCCCTACACCTTC. Residues: CASSLDGDPYTF.

This chain links TRBV20-1 with TRBJ2-3; D tentatively reads TRBD1 or TRBD2 (5 bases each). The germline V gene has CDR1 DFQATT and CDR2 SNEGSKA (reference sequence). The V end lost 0 bases, the J end lost 4 bases, and 8 bases lay between the germline ends. The CDR3 covers 13 residues. CDR3 protein: CSARDRGADTQYF. The CDR3 DNA follows: TGCAGTGCTAGAGATCGAGGGGCAGATACGCAGTATTTT.

This chain links TRBV7-3 with TRBJ2-5, with D possibly being TRBD2 (7 bases). Trimming took off 4 bases at V and 5 bases at J, with 14 bases between the two ends. The CDR3 consists of 14 residues. Germline lookup yields CDR1 SGHTA and CDR2 FQGTGA. CDR3 in DNA: TGTGCCAGCAGCTCCCAGGGGAGGGCGGAGACCCAGTACTTC. Its translation: CASSSQGRAETQYF. Supplemented by reference TRBV7-3 and TRBJ2-5, the full variable domain reads GAGVSQTPSNKVTEKGKYVELRCDPISGHTALYWYRQSLGQGPEFLIYFQGTGAADDSGLPNDRFFAVRPEGSVSTLKIQRTERGDSAVYLCASSSQGRAETQYFGPGTRLLVL.

This rearrangement joins TRBV29-1 to TRBJ2-5, with 13 bases lining up with TRBD2. The CDR3 covers 16 residues. Trimming at V came to 6 bases and at J to 5 bases, leaving 12 bases not matched to a gene. The V gene's germline CDR1 is SQVTM and CDR2 ANQGSEA. The CDR3 nucleotides read TGCAGCGTCGGAGTGGGACTAGCGGGGCCCTGGGAGACCCAGTACTTC. It yields the protein CSVGVGLAGPWETQYF.